These 2 T cell receptor beta chains were all obtained from the same sample, sequenced in a study of T-cell reconstitution after alpha-beta-depleted transplantation in children. A TCRbeta library incorporating unique molecular identifiers was prepared. One entry per CDR3 protein results from TCRdb running MiXCR on the PCR reads. In the table there are 500,000 to 600,000 distinct CDR3 sequences, 20% to 30% of which are singletons. Sample: PBMCs, taken before TCRalphabeta/CD19-depleted stem cell transplant. The receptors stem from a boy in the first two years of life with Wiskott-Aldrich syndrome, due to receive a stem cell transplant.

The CDR3 coding sequence is TGTGCCAGCAGTTTGGGTTCGGCTAGTCGGGAGACCCAGTACTTC. Encoded protein: CASSLGSASRETQYF. The chain uses TRBV12-3 or TRBV12-4 and TRBJ2-5; unclear D gene. V lost 3 bases and J 5 bases, leaving 16 bases between the germline ends. CDR3 length equals 15 residues.

This chain connects TRBV5-1 to TRBJ1-5; D may be TRBD1 (5 bases). This CDR3 has 15 amino acids. Germline V gene sequence: CDR1 SGHRS, CDR2 YFSETQ. V lost 1 base and J lost 7, with 15 bases in between. CDR3 coding DNA: TGCGCCAGCAGCTTGAGCACAGGTCCCAACCAGCCCCAGCATTTT. This codes for CASSLSTGPNQPQHF.